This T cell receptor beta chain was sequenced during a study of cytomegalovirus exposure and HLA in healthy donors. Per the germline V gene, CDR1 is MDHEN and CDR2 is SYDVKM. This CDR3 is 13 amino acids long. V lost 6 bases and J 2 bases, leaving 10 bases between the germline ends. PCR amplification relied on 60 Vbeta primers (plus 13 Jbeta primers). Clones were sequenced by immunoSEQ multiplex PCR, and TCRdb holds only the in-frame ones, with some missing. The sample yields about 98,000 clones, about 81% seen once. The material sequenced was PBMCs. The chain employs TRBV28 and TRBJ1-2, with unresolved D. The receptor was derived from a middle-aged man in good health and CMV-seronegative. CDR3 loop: CASSATSNYGYTF. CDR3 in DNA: TGTGCCAGCAGCGCGACATCCAACTATGGCTACACCTTC.